Below are 27 T cell receptor beta chains sequenced from a single sample in a study of molecular identifiers for immune sequencing clone quantification. From the PCR reads, TCRdb called clonotypes with MiXCR, one entry per CDR3 protein. Among about half a million distinct CDR3 sequences, 20% to 25% were seen once, and the ten largest hold approximately 0.84%. The specimen was naive CD8+ T cells from blood, with Jurkat cell RNA spiked in. The subset denotes: FACS-sorted CD8+CD4-CCR7+CD45RA+ naive T cells. The receptors originated from a human donor in good health. Some libraries in this study had Jurkat cell RNA spiked in.

The J gene is TRBJ1-2, the V gene TRBV4-3; maybe TRBD1 (6 bases). Germline V lookup: CDR1 LGHNA, CDR2 YSLEER. V lost 3 bases to trimming and J lost 6 bases, with 17 bases between them. The CDR3 length is 15 residues. In nucleotides, the CDR3 is TGCGCCAGCAGCCATTATTATCAGGGGTTCGATGGCTACACCTTC. The encoded protein is CASSHYYQGFDGYTF.

This clonotype appeared many times. The J gene is TRBJ1-5, the V gene TRBV2, with D hard to call. Per germline, CDR1 SNHLY and CDR2 FYNNEI. The CDR3 is made up of 14 amino acids. V dropped 4 bases and J dropped 1 base, with 8 bases sitting between them. In nucleotides, the CDR3 is TGTGCCAGCAGTGGGGCAGAGAGCAATCAGCCCCAGCATTTT. Translating it yields CASSGAESNQPQHF.

This clonotype was seen repeatedly, ten times or more. The chain has TRBV4-3 and TRBJ1-1; 8 bases line up with TRBD1. Germline-derived CDR1 and CDR2 are LGHNA and YSLEER. The length of the CDR3 is 18 residues. V dropped 0 bases and J dropped 0; count of bases not matched to a gene: 9. CDR3 in DNA: TGCGCCAGCAGCCAAGAAACTGGGGCAGGGGGCGTGAACACTGAAGCTTTCTTT. It is translated as CASSQETGAGGVNTEAFF.

This clonotype was recorded a few times. This chain connects TRBV7-2 to TRBJ2-7, with D possibly being TRBD1 (6 bases). The germline V and J ends were trimmed by 0 bases and 6 bases, with 9 bases remaining between them. The germline V gene has CDR1 SGHTA and CDR2 FQGNSA. The CDR3 runs to 13 residues. CDR3 in DNA: TGTGCCAGCAGCTTAGCGGTCAGGGGCGAGCAGTACTTC. Its translation: CASSLAVRGEQYF.

With respect to this clonotype: This may stem from a read error, because a much larger clone lies one nucleotide away. The chain recombines TRBV27 with TRBJ2-7; the D gene is possibly TRBD1 (5 bases). Germline assignment: CDR1 MNHEY and CDR2 SMNVEV (reference sequence). CDR3 length: 14 residues. CDR3 nucleotides: TGTGCCGGCAGTTTAGCCCGGCAGGGTCGCGAGCAGTACTTC. Translated, it gives CAGSLARQGREQYF.

This clonotype was found a few times. V usage is TRBV11-2 and J usage is TRBJ1-2; D unresolved. The CDR3 is 14 residues long. The germline gives CDR1 SGHAT, CDR2 FQNNGV. V was shortened by 4 bases and J by 6 bases, with 15 bases between the two germline ends. The CDR3 DNA reads TGTGCCAGCAGCTCTCAGCTCCTGCCTAATGGCTACACCTTC. This sequence encodes CASSSQLLPNGYTF.

This chain connects TRBV4-1 to TRBJ1-1; perhaps TRBD1 as D (5 bases). Trimming cost V 1 base and J 2 bases, with 14 bases left between them. This CDR3 has 16 residues. Germline V gives CDR1 MGHRA, CDR2 YSYEKL. In nucleotides, the CDR3 is TGCGCCAGCAGCCAAGGGACCCGGGACTTTAACACTGAAGCTTTCTTT. Amino acids: CASSQGTRDFNTEAFF.

This clonotype showed up just once. Here the CDR3 reads CASSVDSTKRNRGETQYF. CDR3 in DNA: TGTGCCAGCAGCGTAGACAGTACCAAGAGGAACCGGGGGGAGACCCAGTACTTC. This chain connects TRBV9 to TRBJ2-5; D is possibly TRBD2 (6 bases). With 0 bases removed from V and 5 bases from J, the gap between germline ends came to 23 bases. The CDR3 covers 18 residues. Germline lookup yields CDR1 SGDLS and CDR2 YYNGEE.

This clonotype was seen repeatedly, ten times or more. This rearrangement joins TRBV27 to TRBJ2-2; possible D gene TRBD1, 5 bases. Trimming pared 5 bases from V and 2 bases from J, leaving 9 bases between. The CDR3 runs 14 residues. CDR1 MNHEY and CDR2 SMNVEV come from the germline V gene (reference sequence). Here the CDR3 reads CASSPDRNTGELFF. The DNA for the CDR3 is TGTGCCAGCAGTCCCGACAGAAACACCGGGGAGCTGTTTTTT.

As concerns this clonotype: A junction end diverges from the germline sequence, so it may reflect a read error. The chain uses TRBV7-7 and TRBJ2-1, with a weak D call TRBD1 (5 bases). Looked up from germline, CDR1 is SSHAT and CDR2 is FNYEAQ (reference sequence). The CDR3 runs to 14 residues. CDR3 residues: CASSANSGADEQFF. CDR3 DNA: TGTGCTAGCAGCGCTAATAGTGGGGCGGATGAGCAGTTCTTC.

V usage is TRBV24-1 and J usage is TRBJ2-2; 7 bases are shared with TRBD1. This CDR3 spans 16 amino acids. V lost 2 bases to trimming and J lost 4 bases; unmatched junction nucleotides: 6. From germline, CDR1 is KGHDR and CDR2 SFDVKD. CDR3 bases: TGTGCCACCAGTGATTCCGACAGGGTGGCCACCGGGGAGCTGTTTTTT. It codes for CATSDSDRVATGELFF.

This clonotype was seen ten or more times. CDR3: CASSIAGQETQYF. The CDR3 DNA is TGTGCCAGTAGTATAGCAGGTCAAGAGACCCAGTACTTC. The chain links TRBV19 to TRBJ2-5; no reliable D call. Trimming removed 1 base from V and 2 bases from J, with 5 bases in between. CDR3 length: 13 amino acids. CDR1 is LNHDA and CDR2 is SQIVND in the germline V gene (reference sequence).

This clonotype was seen at least ten times. This chain uses TRBV14 with TRBJ1-1; no clear D. Germline CDR1 SGHDN, CDR2 FVKESK. There are 15 residues in the CDR3. Between the trimmed V and J ends, which lost 1 base and 0 bases, there was a span of 9 bases. CDR3 in amino acids: CASSQVPDVNTEAFF. CDR3 in DNA: TGTGCCAGCAGCCAAGTCCCAGATGTGAACACTGAAGCTTTCTTT.

Notes on this clonotype: A much more abundant neighbour one base away suggests this may be a read error. The chain carries TRBV20-1 and TRBJ2-2, with TRBD1 as a possible D gene (8 bases). Germline values: CDR1 DFQATT, CDR2 SNEGSKA (reference sequence). This CDR3 comprises 17 residues. The CDR3 sequence is CSARDRDRPRFSGELLF. The CDR3 DNA follows: TGCAGTGCTAGAGATAGGGACAGGCCCCGGTTCAGCGGGGAGCTGCTTTTT.

The rearrangement links TRBV5-6 to TRBJ1-5; 9 bases fit TRBD1. This CDR3 is 15 amino acids long. The junction had 7 bases not matched to a gene; V was cut back by 3 bases and J by 6 bases. Germline-derived CDR1 and CDR2 are SGHDT and YYEEEE. The CDR3 loop reads CASSWGQGFGQPQHF. The CDR3 coding sequence is TGTGCCAGCAGCTGGGGACAGGGTTTTGGTCAGCCCCAGCATTTT. Drawing the rest from reference TRBV5-6 and TRBJ1-5, the complete variable domain is DAGVTQSPTHLIKTRGQQVTLRCSPKSGHDTVSWYQQALGQGPQFIFQYYEEEERQRGNFPDRFSGHQFPNYSSELNVNALLLGDSALYLCASSWGQGFGQPQHFGDGTRLSIL.

This clonotype was picked up a small number of times. V gene TRBV3-1 combines with J gene TRBJ2-5, with D perhaps given as TRBD1 or TRBD2 (5 bases each). The V end lost 2 bases, the J end lost 0 bases, and 16 bases lay between the germline ends. Germline loops: CDR1 LGHDT, CDR2 YNNKEL (reference sequence). The CDR3 is made up of 17 amino acids. CDR3 coding DNA: TGTGCCAGCAGCCAATTCGAAACGGGGCCGTACCAAGAGACCCAGTACTTC. The encoded protein is CASSQFETGPYQETQYF.

This clonotype has at least ten counts. J is TRBJ2-3 and V is TRBV21-1; the listed D gene, TRBD1, was not tested against the DNA. TRBV21-1 counts as a pseudogene. This CDR3 comprises 16 residues. Written as DNA, the CDR3 is TGTGCCAGCAGCCCCCCGGGCCGAAGCGATCTGAATACGCAGTATTTT. It yields the protein CASSPPGRSDLNTQYF.

This clonotype appeared a few times. V is TRBV12-3 or TRBV12-4 and J is TRBJ1-2; no definite D call. CDR3 length: 15 amino acids. Between the trimmed V and J ends, which lost 5 bases and 4 bases, there was a span of 17 bases. The CDR3 nucleotides are TGTGCCAGCAGTCCATCTCTGGTCCCGGCCTATGGCTACACCTTC. Translation gives CASSPSLVPAYGYTF.

The chain links TRBV6-1 to TRBJ1-5, with D maybe TRBD1 (5 bases). In germline, CDR1 is MNHNS, CDR2 SASEGT. This CDR3 region has 16 residues. The germline V and J ends were trimmed by 2 bases and 0 bases, with 11 bases remaining between them. As DNA, the CDR3 is TGTGCCAGCAGTGAATGGGGGGGGTATAGCAATCAGCCCCAGCATTTT. This gives the protein CASSEWGGYSNQPQHF.

Comment on this clonotype: A read error may explain this, as a much larger clone is one base away. The V gene is TRBV7-9, the J gene TRBJ2-7; a possible D gene is TRBD2 (6 bases). The CDR3 is made up of 16 amino acids. Germline loops: CDR1 SEHNR, CDR2 FQNEAQ (reference sequence). The CDR3: CASSGLGLRSSYERYF. For the CDR3, the DNA is TGTGCCAGCAGCGGACTCGGACTACGAAGCTCCTACGAGCGGTACTTC. The entire variable domain, with the rest obtained from reference TRBV7-9 and TRBJ2-7, is as follows: DTGVSQNPRHKITKRGQNVTFRCDPISEHNRLYWYRQTLGQGPEFLTYFQNEAQLEKSRLLSDRFSAERPKGSFSTLEIQRTEQGDSAMYLCASSGLGLRSSYERYFGPGTRLTVT.

The chain has TRBV12-3 or TRBV12-4 and TRBJ2-5; D is perhaps TRBD2 (6 bases). Trimming removed 8 bases at V and 4 bases at J, with 11 bases between. The CDR3 spans 12 residues. This chain's CDR3 is CASSIGRETQYF. The CDR3 DNA follows: TGTGCCAGCTCAATCGGGAGAGAGACCCAGTACTTC.

This clonotype has just a few counts. The J gene is TRBJ2-7, the V gene TRBV5-8; D unclear. The CDR3 runs to 15 residues. Germline V gives CDR1 SGHTS, CDR2 YDEGEE. Deletions cut 0 bases from V and 3 bases from J, with 13 bases between. The CDR3 region has the DNA TGTGCCAGCAGCTTGGCCTGGCAGCCGGACTACGAGCAGTACTTC. Translation: CASSLAWQPDYEQYF.

This clonotype has just a few counts. This chain joins TRBV11-1 and TRBJ2-3, with D uncertain. The CDR3 is made up of 15 amino acids. Germline assignment: CDR1 SGHAT and CDR2 FQDESV (reference sequence). Trimming removed 2 bases from V and 2 bases from J, with 11 bases in between. CDR3: CASSLWKGSTDTQYF. The CDR3, as DNA: TGTGCCAGCAGCTTATGGAAGGGCTCCACAGATACGCAGTATTTT.

A note on this clonotype: This may come from a read error, since a much larger clone is one base off. The conserved phenylalanine or tryptophan is not found at the CDR3 terminus, so this likely reflects a read error. For the CDR3, the DNA is TGCGCCAGCAGCCCGGGGGCGGGGGTTAAGAACACTGAAGCTTTCATT. It specifies CASSPGAGVKNTEAFI. This rearrangement joins TRBV5-1 to TRBJ1-1, with a possible D match to TRBD1 (6 bases). The CDR3 spans 16 residues. With 4 bases removed from V and 1 base from J, the gap between germline ends came to 17 bases. CDR1 is SGHRS and CDR2 is YFSETQ in the germline V gene.

The genes are TRBV12-3 or TRBV12-4 and TRBJ1-2; TRBD1 agrees at 9 bases. This CDR3 is 13 amino acids long. The junction had 11 bases not matched to a gene; V was cut back by 5 bases and J by 13 bases. This CDR3 reads CASSQSGTGSSTF. DNA of the CDR3: TGTGCCAGCAGTCAATCCGGGACAGGGTCCTCCACCTTC.

This clonotype turned up a few times. The chain uses TRBV27 and TRBJ2-3; a weak D match, TRBD2 (6 bases). Germline CDR1 reads MNHEY; CDR2 reads SMNVEV (reference sequence). Trimming shortened V by 4 bases and J by 2 bases, and 13 bases separated the two germline ends. The CDR3 is 15 residues long. The CDR3 loop is CASSSGLTLTDTQYF. Here the CDR3 DNA reads TGTGCCAGCAGTTCCGGACTAACCCTCACAGATACGCAGTATTTT.

This clonotype was seen ten or more times. The chain links TRBV7-8 to TRBJ2-1; D call uncertain. Germline CDR1 reads SGHVS; CDR2 reads FQNEAQ. The CDR3 covers 14 residues. V was cut by 1 base and J by 2 bases, with 6 bases left in between. The chain's CDR3 is CASSLGVPYNEQFF. For the CDR3, the DNA is TGTGCCAGCAGCTTAGGGGTCCCCTACAATGAGCAGTTCTTC.